Each of the 16 T cell receptor beta chains below was sequenced from the same sample in a study of cytomegalovirus exposure and HLA in healthy donors. 13 Jbeta primers and 60 Vbeta primers were used for the PCR. This table comes from immunoSEQ multiplex PCR, and its TCRdb copy is limited to in-frame clones, with some not included. The repertoire includes 150,000 to 200,000 clones, roughly 83% of them detected once, and about 1.4% sits in the top ten. The specimen sequenced was PBMCs. Source of these receptors: a woman in her 50s in good health and CMV-seronegative.

This chain connects TRBV2 to TRBJ2-1; 9 nucleotides match TRBD2. The germline CDR1 and CDR2 sequences are SNHLY and FYNNEI. The CDR3 is made up of 15 amino acids. J gave up 15 bases and V 7 bases, and 19 bases lay outside the gene matches. This chain's CDR3 is CASTAGGNRGGLAFF. The CDR3 bases are TGTGCCAGCACGGCGGGGGGGAACAGGGGAGGTCTCGCGTTCTTC.

The chain carries TRBV6-1 and TRBJ2-7, with TRBD2 matching over 12 bases. Germline V gives CDR1 MNHNS, CDR2 SASEGT. The V and J ends lost 6 bases and 1 base, in that order; junction bases with no gene match: 4. CDR3 length: 15 amino acids. The chain's CDR3 is CASRSTSGGSYEQYF. The CDR3 bases are TGTGCCAGCAGATCGACTAGCGGGGGTTCCTACGAGCAGTACTTC.

The genes are TRBV7-9 and TRBJ2-7; 7 bases are shared with TRBD1. Trimming cost V 3 bases and J 5 bases; bases outside gene matches: 4. The CDR3 is made up of 13 amino acids. Per germline, CDR1 SEHNR and CDR2 FQNEAQ (reference sequence). CDR3 sequence: CASSFGTADEQYF. The CDR3 DNA is TGTGCCAGCAGCTTCGGGACAGCCGACGAGCAGTACTTC.

V is TRBV10-3 and J is TRBJ2-1; possible D gene TRBD2, 7 bases. V lost 7 bases and J 7 bases, leaving 11 bases between the germline ends. The CDR3 extends over 12 amino acids. Germline CDR1 is ENHRY and CDR2 is SYGVKD. CDR3 residues: CAIKAGANEQFF. The DNA for the CDR3 is TGTGCCATCAAGGCGGGGGCTAATGAGCAGTTCTTC.

This chain links TRBV18 with TRBJ2-3; either TRBD1 or TRBD2 may fit D (5 bases each). There are 15 residues in the CDR3. Looked up from germline, CDR1 is KGHSH and CDR2 is LQKENI. The V gene lost 6 bases and the J gene lost 1 base, with 14 bases spanning the gap. The CDR3 DNA sequence: TGTGCCAGCTCGCCAGGGAAGAGGGGCACAGATACGCAGTATTTT. It codes for CASSPGKRGTDTQYF.

The chain couples TRBV19 to TRBJ1-5; D may be TRBD1 (5 bases). V was shortened by 6 bases and J by 3 bases, with 15 bases between the two germline ends. The germline V gene has CDR1 LNHDA and CDR2 SQIVND (reference sequence). The CDR3 is made up of 15 amino acids. The chain's CDR3 is CASRTLTGANQPQHF. The CDR3 region has the DNA TGTGCCAGTAGAACCCTTACAGGTGCCAATCAGCCCCAGCATTTT.

This chain joins TRBV18 and TRBJ2-5, with TRBD1 matching over 7 bases. Germline-derived CDR1 and CDR2 are KGHSH and LQKENI. The CDR3 length is 13 residues. V shed 2 bases and J 5 bases; nucleotides not matched to a gene: 2. In DNA, the CDR3 is TGTGCCAGCTCACCAAGGGGGCTGGAGACCCAGTACTTC. Translated, it gives CASSPRGLETQYF.

This chain connects TRBV6-1 to TRBJ1-1, with a weak D call TRBD1 (5 bases). Germline CDR1 reads MNHNS; CDR2 reads SASEGT. The CDR3 has 14 amino acids. Trimming cost V 7 bases and J 0 bases, with 12 bases left between them. DNA of the CDR3: TGTGCCAGCAATGTTGACAGAATGAACACTGAAGCTTTCTTT. It specifies CASNVDRMNTEAFF.

Only one count was recorded for this clone. The rearrangement uses TRBV6-5 and TRBJ1-2; 7 bases map to TRBD1. The length of the CDR3 is 12 residues. The junction had 5 bases not matched to a gene; V was cut back by 6 bases and J by 7 bases. Germline loops: CDR1 MNHEY, CDR2 SVGAGI. CDR3 coding DNA: TGTGCCAGCAGCCAGGGGGTTCGTGGCTACACCTTC. This encodes CASSQGVRGYTF.

The chain recombines TRBV4-1 with TRBJ1-1; 7 bases align to TRBD1. The germline gives CDR1 MGHRA, CDR2 YSYEKL. The CDR3 length is 14 residues. Germline trimming cut 4 bases from V and 5 bases from J; bases unmatched to any gene: 7. CDR3 residues: CASSPRQGGTEAFF. CDR3 bases: TGCGCCAGCAGCCCTCGACAGGGTGGAACTGAAGCTTTCTTT.

The chain couples TRBV18 to TRBJ2-7; 9 nucleotides align to TRBD1. Losses at the gene ends were 6 bases for V and 4 bases for J; bases not matched to a gene: 13. Germline V gene data show CDR1 as KGHSH and CDR2 as LQKENI. CDR3 length equals 16 residues. CDR3 DNA: TGTGCCAGCTCCCTGGGGTCCGGGACAGGGAGGTACGAGCAGTACTTC. Translation gives CASSLGSGTGRYEQYF.

The CDR3 reads CASSYYSSGGIRRYEQYF. As DNA, the CDR3 is TGTGCCAGCAGTTACTACTCTAGCGGGGGTATCCGGCGTTACGAGCAGTACTTC. The chain employs TRBV6-8 and TRBJ2-7; 10 bases are shared with TRBD2. Trimming cost V 1 base and J 4 bases; bases outside gene matches: 13. The CDR3 extends over 18 amino acids. In germline, CDR1 is MNHGY, CDR2 SAAAGT.

The V call is TRBV7-2, the J call TRBJ1-3, with TRBD1 identical over 9 bases. Looked up from germline, CDR1 is SGHTA and CDR2 is FQGNSA. This CDR3 has 16 amino acids. The V segment lost 3 bases and the J segment 1 base; nucleotides outside the gene matches: 4. CDR3 bases: TGTGCCAGCAGCTTCAGACAGGGGGGATCTGGAAACACCATATATTTT. Translated, it gives CASSFRQGGSGNTIYF.

Points on this clone: The germline gene is not matched at one end of the junction; a read error may be the cause. This chain joins TRBV7-9 and TRBJ1-1, with 8 bases fitting TRBD1. Germline V gives CDR1 SEHNR, CDR2 FQNEAQ (reference sequence). The CDR3 has 10 amino acids. CDR3 DNA sequence: TGTGCCAGCAGCCTTATGGACAGGGTATTT. This translates into CASSLMDRVF.

This chain joins TRBV25-1 and TRBJ1-1, with 8 nucleotides matching TRBD1. V trimming: 4 bases; J trimming: 5 bases; junction bases outside the gene matches: 6. Germline V gives CDR1 MGHDK, CDR2 SYGVNS. This CDR3 comprises 14 residues. The CDR3 loop reads CASSVRTGRTEAFF. Written as DNA, the CDR3 is TGTGCCAGCAGTGTCCGGACAGGGCGGACTGAAGCTTTCTTT.

This chain joins TRBV7-9 and TRBJ1-2; TRBD1 matches at 12 bases. The CDR3 has 17 amino acids. Germline V gene lookup returns CDR1 SEHNR and CDR2 FQNEAQ (reference sequence). J gave up 0 bases and V 3 bases, and 5 bases lay outside the gene matches. The CDR3 reads CASSLPGQGAANYGYTF. The CDR3 DNA is TGTGCCAGCAGCTTGCCGGGACAGGGGGCAGCTAACTATGGCTACACCTTC.